This T cell receptor beta chain emerged from a study of T cell responses to AZD1222 COVID-19 vaccine. In the case of this clone: The target antigen is unknown.

Germline V CDR1 and CDR2: GTSNPN, SVGIG (reference sequence). The V and J ends lost 2 bases and 8 bases respectively, with 12 bases between them. This CDR3 region has 13 residues. General study points: Only 5 to 7 AZD1222 recipients tested seropositive at baseline. Samples come after the peak T cell response, not at day 14. The study found Spike-specific TCR breadth and depth rose after two AZD1222 doses.

The data were produced by immunoSEQ multiplex PCR, yet TCRdb's version contains in-frame clones alone and is incomplete. The table has 150,000 or so clones, 85% to 95% seen once. The source material was peripheral blood, sampled on day 0 of AZD1222 vaccination. The clonotype comes from an adult in good health. The chain links TRBV30 to TRBJ1-4; no reliable D call. The CDR3 region has the DNA TGTGCCTGGAGTTATGACTCAGGCGAAAAACTGTTTTTT. The encoded protein is CAWSYDSGEKLFF.